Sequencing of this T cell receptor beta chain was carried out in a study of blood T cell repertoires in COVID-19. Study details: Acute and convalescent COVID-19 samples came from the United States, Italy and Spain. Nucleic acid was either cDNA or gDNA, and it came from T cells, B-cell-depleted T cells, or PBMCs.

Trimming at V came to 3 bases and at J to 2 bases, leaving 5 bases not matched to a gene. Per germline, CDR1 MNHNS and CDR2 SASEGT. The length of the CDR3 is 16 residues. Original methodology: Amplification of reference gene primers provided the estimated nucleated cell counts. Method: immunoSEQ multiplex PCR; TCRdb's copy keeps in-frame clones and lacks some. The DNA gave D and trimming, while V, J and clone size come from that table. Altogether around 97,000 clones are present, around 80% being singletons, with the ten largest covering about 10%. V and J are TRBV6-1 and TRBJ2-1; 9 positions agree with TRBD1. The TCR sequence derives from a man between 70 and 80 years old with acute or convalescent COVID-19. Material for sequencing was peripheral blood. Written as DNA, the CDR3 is TGTGCCAGCAGTGAGCCGGGACAGGGAACCTACAATGAGCAGTTCTTC. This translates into CASSEPGQGTYNEQFF.